The 5 T cell receptor beta chains given below trace back to one sample, sequenced in a study of blood T cell repertoires in COVID-19. Data came from immunoSEQ multiplex PCR; TCRdb stores just in-frame clones and leaves some out. The repertoire consists of 25,000 to 35,000 clones, with 80% occurring once and the leading ten covering 35% to 55%. Sequencing was performed on peripheral blood. Receptor source: a woman in her sixties or seventies with acute or convalescent COVID-19.

This sequence joins TRBV11-2 and TRBJ1-6; D is uncertain. Germline V lookup: CDR1 SGHAT, CDR2 FQNNGV. This CDR3 comprises 14 residues. V lost 2 bases and J 7 bases, leaving 9 bases between the germline ends. The CDR3 DNA reads as TGTGCCAGCAGCTTACAACGGGGAAATTCACCCCTCCACTTT. Its translation is CASSLQRGNSPLHF. Together with reference TRBV11-2 and TRBJ1-6, the CDR3 gives the full variable domain: EAGVAQSPRYKIIEKRQSVAFWCNPISGHATLYWYQQILGQGPKLLIQFQNNGVVDDSQLPKDRFSAERLKGVDSTLKIQPAKLEDSAVYLCASSLQRGNSPLHFGNGTRLTVT.

V gene TRBV5-1 combines with J gene TRBJ2-2; 8 bases line up with TRBD1. The CDR3 is 16 residues long. J gave up 3 bases and V 3 bases, and 7 bases lay outside the gene matches. Germline loops: CDR1 SGHRS, CDR2 YFSETQ. CDR3 amino acids: CASSSHRDRYTGELFF. Here the CDR3 DNA reads TGCGCCAGCAGCTCACACCGGGACAGGTACACCGGGGAGCTGTTTTTT.

The V gene is TRBV19, the J gene TRBJ1-2; 10 bases fit TRBD1. CDR1 and CDR2 from the germline V gene are LNHDA and SQIVND (reference sequence). Trimming cost V 3 bases and J 6 bases; bases outside gene matches: 7. The CDR3 contains 15 residues. The CDR3 DNA follows: TGTGCCAGTAGTATGGGACAGGGGCCTTCTCATGGCTACACCTTC. As protein: CASSMGQGPSHGYTF.

V and J are TRBV28 and TRBJ2-6, with D possibly being TRBD2 (6 bases). CDR1 and CDR2 from the germline V gene are MDHEN and SYDVKM. Trimming took 7 bases from V and 2 from J, leaving 9 bases between them. The CDR3 has 14 amino acids. The CDR3 DNA follows: TGTGCCAGCATTGCGGGACCTGGGGCCAACGTCCTGACTTTC. Translation gives CASIAGPGANVLTF. Together with reference TRBV28 and TRBJ2-6, the CDR3 gives the full variable domain: DVKVTQSSRYLVKRTGEKVFLECVQDMDHENMFWYRQDPGLGLRLIYFSYDVKMKEKGDIPEGYSVSREKKERFSLILESASTNQTSMYLCASIAGPGANVLTFGAGSRLTVL.

In this sample, this clone turned up once. The chain combines TRBV11-2 with TRBJ2-3; TRBD2 aligns across 7 bases. The CDR3 is made up of 15 amino acids. Germline V gene sequence: CDR1 SGHAT, CDR2 FQNNGV. V was pared by 4 bases and J by 3 bases, with 7 bases of the junction left unmatched. For the CDR3, the DNA is TGTGCCAGCAGCTATGGCGGGGGACCTACAGATACGCAGTATTTT. It translates to CASSYGGGPTDTQYF.